This entry lists 22 T cell receptor beta chains sequenced from one sample in a study of blood T cell repertoires in COVID-19. Clones were sequenced by immunoSEQ multiplex PCR, and TCRdb holds only the in-frame ones, with some missing. Altogether about 480,000 clones are present, 75% to 90% being singletons, with the ten largest covering 0.7% to 1%. The sequenced sample was peripheral blood. Receptors originate from a man between 18 and 29 years old with COVID-19, enrolled during active disease.

J is TRBJ1-2 and V is TRBV5-4, with 8 nucleotides matching TRBD1. Germline V gene data show CDR1 as SGHNT and CDR2 as YYREEE (reference sequence). With V trimmed by 5 bases and J by 0 bases, 6 bases remained unmatched. The CDR3 totals 15 residues. As DNA, the CDR3 is TGTGCCAGCAGTTTTCCGGACAGGGCTAACTATGGCTACACCTTC. It yields the protein CASSFPDRANYGYTF.

The rearrangement links TRBV11-2 to TRBJ2-7; TRBD1 agrees at 10 bases. The CDR3 contains 18 residues. Germline loops: CDR1 SGHAT, CDR2 FQNNGV. Trimming removed 5 bases from V and 1 base from J; junction bases left unmatched: 14. The CDR3 DNA reads TGTGCCAGCAGCCTCCCCCTTACAAGACAGGGGGCATCCTACGAGCAGTACTTC. Protein sequence: CASSLPLTRQGASYEQYF.

This rearrangement joins TRBV30 to TRBJ2-2; D is possibly TRBD1 (5 bases). The germline V and J ends were trimmed by 0 bases and 6 bases, with 14 bases remaining between them. Germline assignment: CDR1 GTSNPN and CDR2 SVGIG (reference sequence). The CDR3 runs to 15 residues. The CDR3 sequence: CAWSVHQGWAGELFF. The DNA of the CDR3 is TGTGCCTGGAGTGTACACCAGGGATGGGCCGGGGAGCTGTTTTTT.

This clone was detected once. The genes are TRBV19 and TRBJ2-5; tentative D call: TRBD2 (6 bases). The germline CDR1 and CDR2 sequences are LNHDA and SQIVND (reference sequence). CDR3 length: 13 amino acids. Trimming pared 6 bases from V and 5 bases from J, leaving 13 bases between. This chain's CDR3 is CASSRGGGETQYF. The CDR3 coding sequence is TGTGCCAGTAGCCGAGGCGGAGGGGAGACCCAGTACTTC.

The chain recombines TRBV29-1 with TRBJ2-2, with D possibly being TRBD2 (6 bases). The CDR3 length is 14 residues. The V end lost 4 bases, the J end lost 1 base, and 10 bases lay between the germline ends. Germline-derived CDR1 and CDR2 are SQVTM and ANQGSEA. CDR3 nucleotide sequence: TGCAGCGTTGGCGGGGCCTTGAACACCGGGGAGCTGTTTTTT. Protein: CSVGGALNTGELFF.

This rearrangement joins TRBV5-5 to TRBJ2-1; 9 bases fit TRBD1. Germline V gene data show CDR1 as SGHKS and CDR2 as YYEKEE (reference sequence). Unmatched junction bases numbered 9, after V lost 5 bases and J lost 6 bases. This CDR3 region has 15 residues. The CDR3 nucleotides are TGTGCCAGCAGGAAAACAGGGGGCGATTTCAATGAGCAGTTCTTC. It translates to CASRKTGGDFNEQFF.

The V and J genes are TRBV7-2 and TRBJ1-2; 7 bases line up with TRBD1. The J segment lost 8 bases and the V segment lost 6 bases, leaving 18 bases of the junction unmatched. This CDR3 contains 16 residues. Germline V CDR1 and CDR2: SGHTA, FQGNSA. The CDR3 region has the DNA TGTGCCAGCAGTTCTGACCCGAGGACAGGCCAGGGGGGCTACACCTTC. This codes for CASSSDPRTGQGGYTF. Filled out from reference TRBV7-2 and TRBJ1-2, the complete variable domain reads GAGVSQSPSNKVTEKGKDVELRCDPISGHTALYWYRQSLGQGLEFLIYFQGNSAPDKSGLPSDRFSAERTGGSVSTLTIQRTQQEDSAVYLCASSSDPRTGQGGYTFGSGTRLTVV.

This clone was counted once. The V call is TRBV7-2, the J call TRBJ1-2; 7 bases align to TRBD1. Germline CDR1 reads SGHTA; CDR2 reads FQGNSA. Germline trimming cut 5 bases from V and 3 bases from J; bases unmatched to any gene: 6. This CDR3 has 14 amino acids. The CDR3 DNA sequence: TGTGCCAGCAGCCCACGACAGGGTCACTATGGCTACACCTTC. It is translated as CASSPRQGHYGYTF.

The chain has TRBV27 and TRBJ2-2, with a possible D match to TRBD2 (6 bases). Germline CDR1 and CDR2: MNHEY and SMNVEV (reference sequence). Trimming shortened V by 6 bases and J by 6 bases, and 14 bases separated the two germline ends. CDR3 length equals 14 residues. CDR3 DNA: TGTGCCAGCAGGCGGGGAGTAGAGGCCGGGGAGCTGTTTTTT. It specifies CASRRGVEAGELFF.

The chain joins TRBV3-1 (or the pseudogene TRBV3-2) to TRBJ1-1, with D possibly TRBD1 on 6 matching bases. CDR3 length: 14 residues. Between the trimmed V and J ends, which lost 6 bases and 1 base, there was a span of 12 bases. From germline, CDR1 is LGHDT and CDR2 YNNKEL (reference sequence). The CDR3 region has the DNA TGTGCCAGCAGGTTACAGGGAAGGAACACTGAAGCTTTCTTT. Translation gives CASRLQGRNTEAFF.

CDR3 loop: CASGRGAPTDTQYF. Written as DNA, the CDR3 is TGTGCTAGTGGCAGGGGAGCCCCAACAGATACGCAGTATTTT. The rearrangement joins TRBV12-5 to TRBJ2-3, with D perhaps TRBD1 (6 bases). Germline V gene data show CDR1 as LGHNT and CDR2 as FRNRAP. The CDR3 spans 14 residues. With 6 bases removed from V and 3 bases from J, the gap between germline ends came to 13 bases.

V gene TRBV5-5 combines with J gene TRBJ2-1, with D possibly being TRBD1 (6 bases). Trimming removed 5 bases at V and 4 bases at J, with 13 bases between. The germline gives CDR1 SGHKS, CDR2 YYEKEE (reference sequence). This CDR3 is 14 amino acids long. CDR3 sequence reads: CASSKGQKYNEQFF. In DNA form, the CDR3 reads TGTGCCAGCAGTAAAGGACAGAAATACAATGAGCAGTTCTTC.

The rearrangement links TRBV4-2 to TRBJ2-1; 7 positions match TRBD1. In germline, CDR1 is LGHNA, CDR2 YNFKEQ. This CDR3 is 13 amino acids long. V lost 1 base, J lost 7 bases, and 1 base stayed unmatched. CDR3 sequence: CASSQGTGNEQFF. For the CDR3, the DNA is TGTGCCAGCAGCCAAGGGACAGGTAATGAGCAGTTCTTC.

Here the CDR3 reads CASSFLESNSYEQYF. CDR3 sequence (DNA): TGCGCCAGCAGCTTTTTGGAGTCAAACTCCTACGAGCAGTACTTC. This chain connects TRBV5-1 to TRBJ2-7; no definite D call. V was trimmed by 2 bases and J by 0 bases, leaving 12 bases between them. Germline V CDR1 and CDR2: SGHRS, YFSETQ. This CDR3 region has 15 residues.

This chain uses TRBV19 with TRBJ1-2; 7 nucleotides match TRBD1. The CDR3 runs to 12 residues. The V gene's germline CDR1 is LNHDA and CDR2 SQIVND (reference sequence). V gave up 7 bases and J gave up 7 bases; unmatched junction bases: 6. The CDR3 sequence is CASTSTGLGYTF. CDR3 nucleotide sequence: TGTGCCAGTACCTCGACAGGGCTTGGCTACACCTTC.

In its sample, this clone was seen once. The rearrangement uses TRBV11-2 and TRBJ2-7; D ambiguous. CDR3 length: 14 amino acids. V was pared by 5 bases and J by 4 bases, with 15 bases between. Germline V CDR1 and CDR2: SGHAT, FQNNGV. CDR3 region: CASSQNRVFYEQYF. The CDR3 DNA is TGTGCCAGCAGCCAAAATAGAGTTTTTTACGAGCAGTACTTC.

For the CDR3, the DNA is TGTGCCAGTAGTATTACAGGAGCTTATAGCAATCAGCCCCAGCATTTT. It is translated as CASSITGAYSNQPQHF. V is TRBV19 and J is TRBJ1-5; perhaps TRBD1 as D (5 bases). Trimming left V 3 bases short and J 0 bases short, with 12 bases between. Germline V gene sequence: CDR1 LNHDA, CDR2 SQIVND (reference sequence). CDR3 size: 16 residues.

V gene TRBV11-2 combines with J gene TRBJ2-3, with D unresolved. Trimming pared 3 bases from V and 3 bases from J, leaving 7 bases between. The CDR3 loop spans 13 amino acids. CDR1 is SGHAT and CDR2 is FQNNGV in the germline V gene. The CDR3 loop reads CASSFRFTDTQYF. CDR3 nucleotides: TGTGCCAGCAGCTTTCGGTTTACAGATACGCAGTATTTT.

Details on this clone: Different DNA sequences within this sample yield the same CDR3. The V call is TRBV6-5, the J call TRBJ1-3, with D perhaps TRBD1 (5 bases). Trimming pared 2 bases from V and 0 bases from J, leaving 8 bases between. This CDR3 region has 15 residues. Germline assignment: CDR1 MNHEY and CDR2 SVGAGI. As DNA, the CDR3 is TGTGCCAGCAGTTACGGGGGGAGCTCTGGAAACACCATATATTTT. Residues: CASSYGGSSGNTIYF.

The V gene is TRBV27, the J gene TRBJ2-2, with D perhaps TRBD1 (6 bases). CDR1 is MNHEY and CDR2 is SMNVEV in the germline V gene (reference sequence). The V gene lost 5 bases and the J gene lost 7 bases, with 17 bases spanning the gap. The CDR3 spans 15 residues. The CDR3 region is CASSALDSWDGELFF. CDR3 sequence (DNA): TGTGCCAGCAGTGCCTTGGACAGCTGGGACGGGGAGCTGTTTTTT.

Of note for this clone: This sample also contains other DNA sequences that code for the same CDR3. The CDR3 region has the DNA TGTGCCTGGAGTGTGGCGGGAGGCACAGATACGCAGTATTTT. Its translation: CAWSVAGGTDTQYF. The chain joins TRBV30 to TRBJ2-3; 7 bases are shared with TRBD2. Trimming took 0 bases from V and 1 from J; bases not matched to a gene: 1. The germline V gene has CDR1 GTSNPN and CDR2 SVGIG (reference sequence). The CDR3 consists of 14 residues.

In its sample, this clone was seen a few times. The rearrangement uses TRBV24-1 and TRBJ1-2; possible D gene TRBD1, 6 bases. The CDR3 extends over 16 amino acids. Trimming left V 3 bases short and J 6 bases short, with 19 bases between. In germline, CDR1 is KGHDR, CDR2 SFDVKD. CDR3 protein: CATSDPQAGVYHGYTF. In nucleotides, the CDR3 is TGTGCCACCAGTGATCCTCAGGCAGGGGTCTATCATGGCTACACCTTC.